These T cell receptor beta chains were read from a single sample in a study of cytomegalovirus exposure and HLA in healthy donors. Profiling relied on immunoSEQ multiplex PCR, and the TCRdb table lists in-frame clones only, not all of them. The data contain fewer than 250,000 clones, less than 85% of them singletons. Sequenced sample: PBMCs. The source of these receptors is a young man in good health and CMV-seropositive. CDR3s include the opening cysteine and the closing phenylalanine or tryptophan. D genes are given only for firm matches. Some rows have no size entry. The others give once, few or many, or a class for an expanded clone.

d_gene	v_gene	j_gene	abundance	CDR3aa	CDR3nt
.	TRBV25-1	TRBJ2-3	.	CASSELRSTDTQYF	TGTGCCAGCAGTGAATTGCGGTCCACAGATACGCAGTATTTT
TRBD2	TRBV4-2	TRBJ2-1	once	CASSQIRTSAEQFF	TGTGCCAGCAGCCAGATAAGAACTAGCGCCGAGCAGTTCTTC
TRBD2	TRBV7-6	TRBJ2-7	.	CASSLGAGGYEQYF	TGTGCCAGCAGCTTAGGAGCGGGAGGCTACGAGCAGTACTTC
.	TRBV9	TRBJ2-3	.	CASSVGTDTSTDTQYF	TGTGCCAGCAGCGTAGGGACGGACACTAGCACAGATACGCAGTATTTT
.	TRBV4-1	TRBJ2-1	few	CASSQGANEQFF	TGCGCCAGCAGCCAAGGGGCCAATGAGCAGTTCTTC
.	TRBV7-9	TRBJ1-1	.	CASSPGGAEAFF	TGTGCCAGCAGCCCGGGGGGGGCTGAAGCTTTCTTT
.	TRBV28	TRBJ1-1	.	CASTSAGGDTEAFF	TGTGCCAGCACCTCTGCCGGGGGGGACACTGAAGCTTTCTTT
.	TRBV9	TRBJ1-3	.	CASSVDLSDTIYF	TGTGCCAGCAGCGTAGATTTATCGGACACCATATATTTT
.	TRBV2	TRBJ2-5	.	CASSYSQAGTQYF	TGTGCCAGCAGTTACTCCCAAGCGGGGACCCAGTACTTC
.	TRBV11-2	TRBJ2-7	.	CASSLPQGYEQYF	TGTGCCAGCAGCTTGCCACAGGGTTACGAGCAGTACTTC
.	TRBV19	TRBJ2-6	.	CASRPRQAGANVLTF	TGTGCCAGTCGGCCTAGACAGGCTGGGGCCAACGTCCTGACTTTC
TRBD2	TRBV9	TRBJ2-7	.	CASSPTLAGGEQYF	TGTGCCAGCAGCCCCACCCTAGCGGGGGGGGAGCAGTACTTC